This T cell receptor (beta chain) was found in a study of T-cell reconstitution after alpha-beta-depleted transplantation in children. On this clonotype itself: Its antigen remains unknown.

The V gene's germline CDR1 is LGHDT and CDR2 YNNKEL (reference sequence). The CDR3 sequence is 18 residues long. Trimming left V 4 bases short and J 1 base short, with 22 bases between. A library of TCRbeta sequences, prepared with unique molecular identifiers, was generated. TCRdb re-called the PCR reads through MiXCR, storing one row per CDR3 protein. The sample includes 600,000 or so distinct CDR3 sequences, 20% to 25% of them seen just once. Study results and caveats: T-cell counts and diversity were attributed mostly to newly produced T cells one year after transplant.

The sample here was PBMCs, mostly from graft donor cells, taken 360 days after TCRalphabeta/CD19-depleted stem cell transplant. The clonotype was recovered from a boy under three years old who had a stem cell transplant for acute myeloid leukemia, so the T cells may come from the graft donor. The chain combines TRBV3-1 with TRBJ1-1; D might be TRBD1 (5 bases). The CDR3 loop is CASSPEISPVGPNTEAFF. Here the CDR3 DNA reads TGTGCCAGCAGCCCCGAAATATCACCCGTGGGACCGAACACTGAAGCTTTCTTT.